This record covers a single TCR beta chain. Its antigen is currently unknown. This specimen belongs to a study of CD4+ T cells in melanoma. Findings of the study overall: CD8+ T cell, macrophage and B cell function reportedly correlated with neoantigen-specific CD4+ T cells.

The repertoire was sequenced with immunoSEQ multiplex PCR; TCRdb's copy has only in-frame clones and lacks some. The sample includes about 140,000 clones, about 90% of them seen just once. The sequence was collected from a human donor with melanoma.

CDR3 amino acids: CASSRDRGTDTQYF. CDR3 in DNA: TGTGCCAGCAGCCGGGACAGGGGCACAGATACGCAGTATTTT. The chain carries TRBV7-8 and TRBJ2-3; 9 positions match TRBD1. V was clipped by 5 bases and J by 1 base; unmatched bases: 1. The CDR3 loop spans 14 amino acids. The germline V gene encodes CDR1 SGHVS and CDR2 FQNEAQ.